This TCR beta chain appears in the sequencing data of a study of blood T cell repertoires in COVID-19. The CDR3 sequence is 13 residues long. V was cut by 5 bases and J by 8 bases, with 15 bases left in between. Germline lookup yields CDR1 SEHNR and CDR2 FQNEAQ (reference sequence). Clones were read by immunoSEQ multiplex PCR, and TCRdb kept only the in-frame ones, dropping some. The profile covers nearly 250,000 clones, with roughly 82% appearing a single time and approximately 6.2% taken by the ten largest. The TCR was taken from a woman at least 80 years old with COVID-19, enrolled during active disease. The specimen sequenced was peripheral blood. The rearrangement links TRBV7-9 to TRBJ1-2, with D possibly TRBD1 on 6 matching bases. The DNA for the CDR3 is TGTGCCAGCAGCCCCGGACAGACAACGGGCTACACCTTC. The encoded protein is CASSPGQTTGYTF.